The entry below gives a single TCR beta chain sequence along with its context. This sample stems from a study of blood T cell repertoires in COVID-19. Sequencing used immunoSEQ multiplex PCR; TCRdb keeps in-frame clones, though not all of them. The repertoire has some 51,000 clones, 88% of them found once; the top ten carry just over 9.5%. Germline CDR1 reads KGHSH; CDR2 reads LQKENI. Trimming shortened V by 0 bases and J by 5 bases, and 7 bases separated the two germline ends. This CDR3 is built from 14 residues. Source material: peripheral blood. This receptor was obtained from a man between 45 and 60 years old with active COVID-19. The J gene is TRBJ2-2, the V gene TRBV18; D unclear. CDR3 amino acids: CASSPPALTGELFF. The CDR3 DNA reads TGTGCCAGCTCACCACCCGCACTTACCGGGGAGCTGTTTTTT.